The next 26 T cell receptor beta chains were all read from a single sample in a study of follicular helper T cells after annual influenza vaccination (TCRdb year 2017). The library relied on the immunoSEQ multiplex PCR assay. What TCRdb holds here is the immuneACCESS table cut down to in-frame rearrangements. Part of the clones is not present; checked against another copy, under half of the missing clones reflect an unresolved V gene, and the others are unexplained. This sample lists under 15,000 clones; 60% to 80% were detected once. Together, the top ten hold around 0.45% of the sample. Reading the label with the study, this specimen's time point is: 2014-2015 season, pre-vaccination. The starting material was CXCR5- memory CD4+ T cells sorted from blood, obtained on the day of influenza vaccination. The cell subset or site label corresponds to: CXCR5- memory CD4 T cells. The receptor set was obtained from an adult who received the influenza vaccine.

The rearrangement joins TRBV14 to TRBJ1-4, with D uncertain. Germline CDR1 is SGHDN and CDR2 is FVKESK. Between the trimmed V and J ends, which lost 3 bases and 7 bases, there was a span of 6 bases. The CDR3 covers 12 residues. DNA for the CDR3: TGTGCCAGCAGCCATAATTCTGAAAAACTGTTTTTT. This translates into CASSHNSEKLFF. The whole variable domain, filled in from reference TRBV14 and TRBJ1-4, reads EAGVTQFPSHSVIEKGQTVTLRCDPISGHDNLYWYRRVMGKEIKFLLHFVKESKQDESGMPNNRFLAERTGGTYSTLKVQPAELEDSGVYFCASSHNSEKLFFGSGTQLSVL.

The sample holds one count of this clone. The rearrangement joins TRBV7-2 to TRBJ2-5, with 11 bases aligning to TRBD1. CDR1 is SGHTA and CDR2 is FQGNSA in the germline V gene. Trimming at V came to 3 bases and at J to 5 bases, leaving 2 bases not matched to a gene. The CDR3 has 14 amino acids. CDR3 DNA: TGTGCCAGCAGCTTGGACAGGGGGCCCGAGACCCAGTACTTC. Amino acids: CASSLDRGPETQYF. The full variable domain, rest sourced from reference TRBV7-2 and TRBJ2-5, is GAGVSQSPSNKVTEKGKDVELRCDPISGHTALYWYRQSLGQGLEFLIYFQGNSAPDKSGLPSDRFSAERTGGSVSTLTIQRTQQEDSAVYLCASSLDRGPETQYFGPGTRLLVL.

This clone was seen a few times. This CDR3 is CASLTQPDSPLHF. The CDR3 DNA follows: TGTGCCAGCCTTACTCAACCCGATTCACCCCTCCACTTT. The chain links TRBV6-1 to TRBJ1-6, with no clear D. The CDR3 is 13 residues long. The germline V and J ends were trimmed by 8 bases and 8 bases, with 13 bases remaining between them. The germline CDR1 and CDR2 sequences are MNHNS and SASEGT.

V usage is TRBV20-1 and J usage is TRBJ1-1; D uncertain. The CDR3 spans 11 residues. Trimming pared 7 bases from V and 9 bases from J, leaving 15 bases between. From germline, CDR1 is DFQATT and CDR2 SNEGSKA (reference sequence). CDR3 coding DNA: TGCAGTGGGATAGATGGACGGCAAGCTTTCTTT. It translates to CSGIDGRQAFF.

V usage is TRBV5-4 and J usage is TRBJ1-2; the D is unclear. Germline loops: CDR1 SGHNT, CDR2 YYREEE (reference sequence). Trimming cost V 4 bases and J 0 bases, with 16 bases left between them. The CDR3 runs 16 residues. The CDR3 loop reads CASSRRSGSPNYGYTF. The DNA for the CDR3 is TGTGCCAGCAGCCGACGTAGCGGTAGCCCTAACTATGGCTACACCTTC.

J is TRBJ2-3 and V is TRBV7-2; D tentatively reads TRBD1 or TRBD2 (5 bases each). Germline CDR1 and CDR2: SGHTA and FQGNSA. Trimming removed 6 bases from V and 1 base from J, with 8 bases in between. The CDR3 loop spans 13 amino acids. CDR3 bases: TGTGCCAGCAGGAGGGGTCGCACAGATACGCAGTATTTT. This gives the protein CASRRGRTDTQYF.

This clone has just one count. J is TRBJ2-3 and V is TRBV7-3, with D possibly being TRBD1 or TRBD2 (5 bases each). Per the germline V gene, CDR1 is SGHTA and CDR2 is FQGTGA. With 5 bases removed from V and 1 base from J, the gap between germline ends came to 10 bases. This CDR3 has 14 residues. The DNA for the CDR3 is TGTGCCAGCAGCGGGCTGGGGGGCACAGATACGCAGTATTTT. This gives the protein CASSGLGGTDTQYF.

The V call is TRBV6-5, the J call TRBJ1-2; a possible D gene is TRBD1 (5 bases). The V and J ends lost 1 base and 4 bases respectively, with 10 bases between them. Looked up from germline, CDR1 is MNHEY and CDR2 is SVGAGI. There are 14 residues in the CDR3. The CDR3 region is CASSYWGVGYGYTF. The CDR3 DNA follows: TGTGCCAGCAGTTACTGGGGGGTTGGCTATGGCTACACCTTC.

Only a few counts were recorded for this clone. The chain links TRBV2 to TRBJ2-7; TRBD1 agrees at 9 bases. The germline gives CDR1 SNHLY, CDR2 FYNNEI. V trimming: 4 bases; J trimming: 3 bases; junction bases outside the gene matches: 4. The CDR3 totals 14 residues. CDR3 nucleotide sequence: TGTGCCAGCAGTGGACAGGGGGTGATCTACGAGCAGTACTTC. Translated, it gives CASSGQGVIYEQYF.

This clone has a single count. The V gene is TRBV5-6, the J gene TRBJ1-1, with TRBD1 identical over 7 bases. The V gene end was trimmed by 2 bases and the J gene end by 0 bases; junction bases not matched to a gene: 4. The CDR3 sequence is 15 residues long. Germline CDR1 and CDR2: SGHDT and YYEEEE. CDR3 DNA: TGTGCCAGCAGCTTAGAGGACAGGCTGAACACTGAAGCTTTCTTT. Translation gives CASSLEDRLNTEAFF.

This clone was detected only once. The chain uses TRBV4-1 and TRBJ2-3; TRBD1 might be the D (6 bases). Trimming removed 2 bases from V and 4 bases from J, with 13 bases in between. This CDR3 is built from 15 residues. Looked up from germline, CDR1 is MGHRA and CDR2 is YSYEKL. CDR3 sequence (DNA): TGCGCCAGCAGCCAAAGACAGACAGGCCCAGATACGCAGTATTTT. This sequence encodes CASSQRQTGPDTQYF.

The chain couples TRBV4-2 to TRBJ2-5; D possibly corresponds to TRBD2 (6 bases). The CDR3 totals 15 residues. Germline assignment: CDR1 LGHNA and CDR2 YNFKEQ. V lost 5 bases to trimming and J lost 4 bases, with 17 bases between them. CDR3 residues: CASSRPQGLRETQYF. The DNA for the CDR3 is TGTGCCAGCAGCAGGCCCCAGGGACTTCGAGAGACCCAGTACTTC.

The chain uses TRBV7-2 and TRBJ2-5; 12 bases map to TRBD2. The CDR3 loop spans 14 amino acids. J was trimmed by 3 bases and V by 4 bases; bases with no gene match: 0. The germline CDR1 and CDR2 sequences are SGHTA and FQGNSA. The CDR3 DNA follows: TGTGCCAGCAGCTGGACTAGCGGGGAAGAGACCCAGTACTTC. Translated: CASSWTSGEETQYF.

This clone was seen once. The CDR3 region is CASSQSNYGYTF. CDR3 nucleotide sequence: TGTGCCAGCAGCCAGTCAAACTATGGCTACACCTTC. This chain joins TRBV5-5 and TRBJ1-2, with unresolved D. The CDR3 length is 12 residues. The germline gives CDR1 SGHKS, CDR2 YYEKEE (reference sequence). V was trimmed by 4 bases and J by 2 bases, leaving 6 bases between them. Full variable domain (missing parts from reference TRBV5-5 and TRBJ1-2): DAGVTQSPTHLIKTRGQQVTLRCSPISGHKSVSWYQQVLGQGPQFIFQYYEKEERGRGNFPDRFSARQFPNYSSELNVNALLLGDSALYLCASSQSNYGYTFGSGTRLTVV.

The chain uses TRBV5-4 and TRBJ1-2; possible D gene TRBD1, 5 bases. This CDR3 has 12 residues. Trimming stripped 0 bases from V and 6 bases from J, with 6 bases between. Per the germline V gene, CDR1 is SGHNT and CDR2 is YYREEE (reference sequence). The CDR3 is CASSLGGDGYTF. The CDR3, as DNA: TGTGCCAGCAGCTTGGGAGGGGATGGCTACACCTTC. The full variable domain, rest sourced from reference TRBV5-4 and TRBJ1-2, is ETGVTQSPTHLIKTRGQQVTLRCSSQSGHNTVSWYQQALGQGPQFIFQYYREEENGRGNFPPRFSGLQFPNYSSELNVNALELDDSALYLCASSLGGDGYTFGSGTRLTVV.

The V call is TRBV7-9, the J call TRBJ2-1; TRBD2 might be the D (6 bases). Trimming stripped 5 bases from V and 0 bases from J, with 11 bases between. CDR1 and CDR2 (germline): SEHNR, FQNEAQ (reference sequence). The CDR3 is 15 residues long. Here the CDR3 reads CASSHEGGSYNEQFF. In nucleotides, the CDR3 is TGTGCCAGCAGCCACGAGGGAGGCTCCTACAATGAGCAGTTCTTC. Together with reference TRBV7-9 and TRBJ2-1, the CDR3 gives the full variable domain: DTGVSQNPRHKITKRGQNVTFRCDPISEHNRLYWYRQTLGQGPEFLTYFQNEAQLEKSRLLSDRFSAERPKGSFSTLEIQRTEQGDSAMYLCASSHEGGSYNEQFFGPGTRLTVL.

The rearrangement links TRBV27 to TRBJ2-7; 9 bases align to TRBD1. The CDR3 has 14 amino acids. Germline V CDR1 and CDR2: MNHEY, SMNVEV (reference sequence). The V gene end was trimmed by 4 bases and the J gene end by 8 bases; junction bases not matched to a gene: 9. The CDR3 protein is CASSSETGGAKQYF. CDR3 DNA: TGTGCCAGCAGTTCAGAAACAGGGGGCGCGAAGCAGTACTTC.

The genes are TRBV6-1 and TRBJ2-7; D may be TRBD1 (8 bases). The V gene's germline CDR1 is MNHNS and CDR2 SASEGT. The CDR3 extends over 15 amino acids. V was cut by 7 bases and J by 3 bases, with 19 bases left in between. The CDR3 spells CASTEGGTGSYEQYF. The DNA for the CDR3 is TGTGCCAGCACCGAGGGAGGGACAGGTAGCTACGAGCAGTACTTC.

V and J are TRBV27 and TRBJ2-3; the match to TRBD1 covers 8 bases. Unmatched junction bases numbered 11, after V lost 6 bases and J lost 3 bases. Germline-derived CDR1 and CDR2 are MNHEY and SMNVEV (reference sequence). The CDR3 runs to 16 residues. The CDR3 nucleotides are TGTGCCAGCAGGGACAGGGTGGCCTCGTTAACAGATACGCAGTATTTT. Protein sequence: CASRDRVASLTDTQYF.

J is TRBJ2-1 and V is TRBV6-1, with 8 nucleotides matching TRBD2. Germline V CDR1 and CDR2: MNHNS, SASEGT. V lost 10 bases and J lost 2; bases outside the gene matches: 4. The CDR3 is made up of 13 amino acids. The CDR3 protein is CATQTSAYNEQFF. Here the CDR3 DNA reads TGTGCCACCCAGACTAGCGCCTACAATGAGCAGTTCTTC.

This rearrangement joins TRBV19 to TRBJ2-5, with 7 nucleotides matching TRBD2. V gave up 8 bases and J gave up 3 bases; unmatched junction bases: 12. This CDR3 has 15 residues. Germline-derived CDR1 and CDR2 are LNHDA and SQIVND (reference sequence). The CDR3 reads CASGGGRADKETQYF. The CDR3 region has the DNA TGTGCCAGTGGCGGGGGACGCGCCGATAAAGAGACCCAGTACTTC.

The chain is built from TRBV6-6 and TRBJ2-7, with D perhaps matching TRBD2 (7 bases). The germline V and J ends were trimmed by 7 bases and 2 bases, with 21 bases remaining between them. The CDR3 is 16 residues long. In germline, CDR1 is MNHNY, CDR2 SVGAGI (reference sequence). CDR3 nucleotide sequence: TGTGCCAGCACCAAGGGGGGGGGAATGGCCCCCTACGAGCAGTACTTC. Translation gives CASTKGGGMAPYEQYF.

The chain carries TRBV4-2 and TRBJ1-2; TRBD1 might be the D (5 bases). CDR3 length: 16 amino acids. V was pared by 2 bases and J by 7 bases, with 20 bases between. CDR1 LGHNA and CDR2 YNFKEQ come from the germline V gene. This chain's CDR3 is CASSQHRDRKTGGYTF. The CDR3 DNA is TGTGCCAGCAGCCAACACCGCGACAGAAAGACGGGTGGCTACACCTTC.

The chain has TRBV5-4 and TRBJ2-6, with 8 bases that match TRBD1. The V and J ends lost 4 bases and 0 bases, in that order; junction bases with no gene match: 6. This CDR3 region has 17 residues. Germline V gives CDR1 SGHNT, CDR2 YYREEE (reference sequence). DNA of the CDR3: TGTGCCAGCAGCCAGGGGGACAGGCGCTCTGGGGCCAACGTCCTGACTTTC. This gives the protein CASSQGDRRSGANVLTF.

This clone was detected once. CDR3 region: CASSLLSEGGHEQYF. In nucleotides, the CDR3 is TGTGCCAGCAGCTTATTATCGGAGGGTGGACACGAGCAGTACTTC. The chain links TRBV7-6 to TRBJ2-7; TRBD2 is a possible D gene (6 bases). CDR3 length: 15 residues. Germline V gives CDR1 SGHVS, CDR2 FNYEAQ. Trimming removed 2 bases at V and 5 bases at J, with 16 bases between.

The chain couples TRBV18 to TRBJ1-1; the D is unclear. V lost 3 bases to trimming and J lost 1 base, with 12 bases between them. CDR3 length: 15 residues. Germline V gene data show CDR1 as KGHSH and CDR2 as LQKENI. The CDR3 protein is CASSPLGMRNTEAFF. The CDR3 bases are TGTGCCAGCTCACCTCTGGGGATGAGGAACACTGAAGCTTTCTTT.